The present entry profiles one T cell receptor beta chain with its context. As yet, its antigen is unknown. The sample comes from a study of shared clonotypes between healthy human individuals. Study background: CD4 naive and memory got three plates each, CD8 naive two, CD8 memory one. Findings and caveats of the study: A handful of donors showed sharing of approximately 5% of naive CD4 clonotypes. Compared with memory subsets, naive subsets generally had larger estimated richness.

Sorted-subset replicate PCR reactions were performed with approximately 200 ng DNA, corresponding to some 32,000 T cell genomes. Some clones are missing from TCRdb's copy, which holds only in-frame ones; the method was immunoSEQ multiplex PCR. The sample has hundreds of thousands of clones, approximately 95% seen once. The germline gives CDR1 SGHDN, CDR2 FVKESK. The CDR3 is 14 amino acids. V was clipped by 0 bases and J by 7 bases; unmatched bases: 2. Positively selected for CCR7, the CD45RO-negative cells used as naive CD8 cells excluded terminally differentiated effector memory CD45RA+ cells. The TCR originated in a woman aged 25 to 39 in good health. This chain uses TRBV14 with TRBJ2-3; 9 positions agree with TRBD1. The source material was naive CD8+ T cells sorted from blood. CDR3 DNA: TGTGCCAGCAGCCAAGATGACAGGGGGAATACGCAGTATTTT. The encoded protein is CASSQDDRGNTQYF.